This is a list of T cell receptor beta chains from one sample in a study of neurological immune-mediated disorders. In TCRdb, the 5' RACE reads were re-called with MiXCR into one record per CDR3 protein. The sample has 28,000 or so distinct CDR3 sequences; roughly 12% are singletons. The specimen sequenced was PBMCs. The receptor source for this set is a man aged 55 to 70 in good health. Both conserved end residues are part of each CDR3. Fields, in order: V gene, clone size, J gene, CDR3 length, D gene, CDR3 DNA, CDR3 protein. D genes are given only for firm matches. The size field is filled for only some rows; it gives once, few, many or a size class.

>TRBV4-3|many|TRBJ2-7|15|NA
TGCGCCAGCAGCCAAGATCCGGGGGTTGCCTACGAGCAGTACTTC
CASSQDPGVAYEQYF
>TRBV7-2|many|TRBJ2-7|16|NA
TGTGCCAGCAGCTTTGGAATCAGCCAGAGCTCCTACGAGCAGTACTTC
CASSFGISQSSYEQYF
>TRBV27|medium-sized|TRBJ2-7|11|NA
TGTGCCAGCGGCAGGGATTCCGAGCAGTACTTC
CASGRDSEQYF
>TRBV12-3/TRBV12-4|many|TRBJ2-3|14|NA
TGTGCCAGCAGTTTAATTAGGGCGACAGATACGCAGTATTTT
CASSLIRATDTQYF
>TRBV20-1|many|TRBJ1-5|16|NA
TGCAGTGCTTCGGACTGCCAGTTTTTTACCTCGGCGTTTTGGCATTTT
CSASDCQFFTSAFWHF
>TRBV24-1|many|TRBJ2-1|16|NA
TGTGCCACCAGTGATTTCGGCAGGGGCGCCTACAATGAGCAGTTCTTC
CATSDFGRGAYNEQFF
>TRBV20-1|many|TRBJ2-7|13|TRBD1
TGCAGTGCTCCGCGACAGGGCAGGGGGGAGCAGTACTTC
CSAPRQGRGEQYF
>TRBV6-5|few|TRBJ2-5|18|NA
TGTGCCAGCAGTTACTCGGGGGTAGCGACCCCGGTGTGGGAGACCCAGTACTTC
CASSYSGVATPVWETQYF
>TRBV28|many|TRBJ2-2|17|TRBD2
TGTGCCAGCAGTTTAGCCAGGGCTAGCGGGAGTTCCGGGGAGCTGTTTTTT
CASSLARASGSSGELFF
>TRBV6-1|NA|TRBJ2-1|17|TRBD1
TGTGCCAGCAATTCACGACCGACAGGGGCTTCCCATAATGAGCAGTTCTTC
CASNSRPTGASHNEQFF
>TRBV27|many|TRBJ2-2|13|NA
TGTGCCAGCAGTTTATCGGACACCGGGGAGCTGTTTTTT
CASSLSDTGELFF
>TRBV10-3|many|TRBJ2-3|14|NA
TGTGCCATCAGTGCGGGGGTCGGGGAAGATACGCAGTATTTT
CAISAGVGEDTQYF
>TRBV7-8|few|TRBJ2-2|15|NA
TGTGCCAGCAGCTTAGCGGGGCAACCCACCGGGGAGCTGTTTTTT
CASSLAGQPTGELFF
>TRBV6-5|many|TRBJ2-7|16|NA
TGTGCCAGCAGTTACTCGGACGGTAGTGGGTCCGGCGAGCAGTACTTC
CASSYSDGSGSGEQYF
>TRBV3-1|many|TRBJ2-2|17|NA
TGTGCCAGCAGCCAAGTAGCTGTGACAGGGAACACCGGGGAGCTGTTTTTT
CASSQVAVTGNTGELFF
>TRBV2|many|TRBJ1-1|13|TRBD1
TGTGCCAGCAGGAAGACAGGGAGGACTGAAGCTTTCTTT
CASRKTGRTEAFF
>TRBV5-5|NA|TRBJ2-3|12|NA
TGTGCCAGCAGCCTGTGGGTGGATACACAGTATTTT
CASSLWVDTQYF
>TRBV6-1|many|TRBJ2-1|13|TRBD1
TGTGCCACCCGGGACAGGGGGACACATGAGCAGTTCTTC
CATRDRGTHEQFF
>TRBV20-1|many|TRBJ2-3|14|TRBD2
TGCAGTGCTAGAGTGGGAGGGTTCACAGATACGCAGTATTTT
CSARVGGFTDTQYF
>TRBV5-4|many|TRBJ2-3|15|TRBD2
TGTGCCAGCAGACATGGGACTAGCGGGTCCGATACGCAGTATTTT
CASRHGTSGSDTQYF
>TRBV7-9|many|TRBJ2-1|16|NA
TGTGCCAGCAGCTTAGCCGAGGGGGGCTCCTACAATGAGCAGTTCTTC
CASSLAEGGSYNEQFF
>TRBV28|many|TRBJ2-5|11|NA
TGTGCCAGCAGGGGATTGGAGACCCAGTACTTC
CASRGLETQYF
>TRBV5-1|many|TRBJ2-3|14|NA
TGCGCCAGCAGCCTAGGACTCAACACAGATACGCAGTATTTT
CASSLGLNTDTQYF